The 19 T cell receptor beta chains in this list originate from one sample, sequenced in a study of blood T cell repertoires in COVID-19. Repertoires were generated with immunoSEQ multiplex PCR, while TCRdb's copy carries only in-frame clones and drops some. The table shows around 81,000 clones, with 85% occurring only once. Sequencing input: peripheral blood. Source of these receptors: a man aged 50-60 years with acute or convalescent COVID-19.

The V call is TRBV11-2, the J call TRBJ1-6; no reliable D call. Germline-derived CDR1 and CDR2 are SGHAT and FQNNGV. Trimming cost V 5 bases and J 12 bases, with 14 bases left between them. This CDR3 contains 13 residues. CDR3 coding DNA: TGTGCCAGCAGCCCCTCCCTGGGAGGACCCCTCCACTTT. This encodes CASSPSLGGPLHF.

The rearrangement links TRBV19 to TRBJ1-2, with D possibly matching TRBD1 (5 bases). The CDR3 consists of 16 residues. Germline assignment: CDR1 LNHDA and CDR2 SQIVND (reference sequence). The germline V and J ends were trimmed by 7 bases and 3 bases, with 21 bases remaining between them. CDR3 sequence (DNA): TGTGCCAGTACCTTATTGCGCCAGGGAGGGGACTATGGCTACACCTTC. Amino acids: CASTLLRQGGDYGYTF. Using reference TRBV19 and TRBJ1-2 for the parts outside the CDR3, the full variable domain is DGGITQSPKYLFRKEGQNVTLSCEQNLNHDAMYWYRQDPGQGLRLIYYSQIVNDFQKGDIAEGYSVSREKKESFPLTVTSAQKNPTAFYLCASTLLRQGGDYGYTFGSGTRLTVV.

A remark on this clone: One junction end disagrees with the germline gene, perhaps due to a read error. The chain links TRBV6-2 or TRBV6-3 to TRBJ2-3; 12 bases fit TRBD2. Germline CDR1 reads MNHEY; CDR2 reads SVGEGT. The CDR3 loop spans 12 amino acids. In nucleotides, the CDR3 is TGTGCCAGCAGTCACGGACTAGCGGGGCAAAATTTT. This codes for CASSHGLAGQNF.

V gene TRBV4-2 combines with J gene TRBJ1-1; D gene ambiguous. V was pared by 0 bases and J by 6 bases, with 8 bases between. CDR1 is LGHNA, CDR2 YNFKEQ, per germline. CDR3 length: 13 amino acids. The chain's CDR3 is CASSQDRGSEAFF. In DNA form, the CDR3 reads TGTGCCAGCAGCCAAGATAGAGGGTCTGAAGCTTTCTTT.

This clone was counted between two and nine times. The CDR3 sequence is CASSFEAGFEQYF. The CDR3 nucleotides are TGTGCCAGCAGCTTCGAAGCGGGATTCGAGCAGTACTTC. This chain uses TRBV7-2 with TRBJ2-7; TRBD2 matches 7 bases. The germline V gene has CDR1 SGHTA and CDR2 FQGNSA. The ends lost 3 bases at V and 6 bases at J; junction bases unmatched: 5. The CDR3 sequence is 13 residues long.

The chain couples TRBV24-1 to TRBJ2-7, with D unresolved. CDR1 KGHDR and CDR2 SFDVKD come from the germline V gene. Trimming stripped 6 bases from V and 1 base from J, with 6 bases between. This CDR3 is 12 amino acids long. CDR3 bases: TGTGCCACCAGTTCTTCGTCCTACGAGCAGTACTTC. It translates to CATSSSSYEQYF.

The rearrangement links TRBV21-1 to TRBJ2-7; TRBD1, the table's D call, lacks a check against the DNA. TRBV21-1 is tagged as a pseudogene. This CDR3 spans 24 amino acids. This CDR3 reads CASSKGTGQPAPTDYLAVIRGQYF. CDR3 bases: TGTGCCAGCAGCAAGGGGACAGGCCAACCCGCACCCACCGATTACCTAGCAGTCATACGAGGGCAGTACTTC.

This chain links TRBV4-3 with TRBJ1-2, with TRBD1 as a possible D gene (5 bases). This CDR3 comprises 13 residues. The V gene lost 4 bases and the J gene lost 2 bases, with 8 bases spanning the gap. Looked up from germline, CDR1 is LGHNA and CDR2 is YSLEER. CDR3 loop: CASSPRENYGYTF. CDR3 nucleotide sequence: TGCGCCAGCAGCCCCAGGGAAAACTATGGCTACACCTTC.

V is TRBV24-1 and J is TRBJ2-3; 7 bases match TRBD2. This CDR3 has 15 residues. The germline V gene encodes CDR1 KGHDR and CDR2 SFDVKD. Trimming cost V 6 bases and J 0 bases; bases outside gene matches: 5. CDR3 sequence reads: CATSPSGTSTDTQYF. The CDR3 DNA sequence: TGTGCCACCAGTCCTAGCGGAACTAGCACAGATACGCAGTATTTT.

This CDR3 is CASSEGVLYLLSGNTIYF. The CDR3 nucleotides are TGTGCCAGCAGTGAAGGTGTCCTATACCTCCTCTCTGGAAACACCATATATTTT. The V call is TRBV2, the J call TRBJ1-3; the D is unclear. Trimming took 1 base from V and 0 from J, leaving 16 bases between them. Germline V CDR1 and CDR2: SNHLY, FYNNEI. The CDR3 is 18 residues long.

The rearrangement links TRBV2 to TRBJ2-5; TRBD1 agrees at 8 bases. The CDR3 has 15 residues. The germline V gene encodes CDR1 SNHLY and CDR2 FYNNEI. J was trimmed by 5 bases and V by 7 bases; bases with no gene match: 12. CDR3 sequence: CASKSDRERRETQYF. CDR3 sequence (DNA): TGTGCCAGCAAGTCGGACAGGGAAAGAAGGGAGACCCAGTACTTC.

This sequence joins TRBV11-2 and TRBJ2-7; 7 nucleotides match TRBD1. Germline V gene data show CDR1 as SGHAT and CDR2 as FQNNGV. Germline trimming cut 5 bases from V and 3 bases from J; bases unmatched to any gene: 4. The CDR3 length is 13 residues. CDR3 in amino acids: CASSPGTDYEQYF. CDR3 sequence (DNA): TGTGCCAGCAGCCCAGGGACAGACTACGAGCAGTACTTC.

The chain has TRBV18 and TRBJ2-3; D uncertain. Trimming cost V 4 bases and J 2 bases, with 7 bases left between them. CDR3 size: 13 residues. Germline V gene sequence: CDR1 KGHSH, CDR2 LQKENI. The CDR3: CASSLGATDTQYF. In DNA form, the CDR3 reads TGTGCCAGCTCACTTGGAGCCACAGATACGCAGTATTTT.

J is TRBJ1-2 and V is TRBV19; the D gene is possibly TRBD1 (5 bases). The V end was cut by 5 bases, the J end by 1 base, with 14 bases between. CDR3 size: 15 residues. Per germline, CDR1 LNHDA and CDR2 SQIVND (reference sequence). The CDR3 sequence: CASSEPGLLNYGYTF. The DNA of the CDR3 is TGTGCCAGTAGTGAACCGGGACTGCTTAACTATGGCTACACCTTC.

The V call is TRBV11-3, the J call TRBJ2-2; TRBD2 agrees at 9 bases. Unmatched junction bases numbered 7, after V lost 5 bases and J lost 3 bases. The CDR3 runs to 16 residues. Germline lookup yields CDR1 SGHNT and CDR2 YENEEA. The CDR3 protein is CASSPRLAEHTGELFF. CDR3 in DNA: TGTGCCAGCAGCCCCCGACTAGCGGAGCACACCGGGGAGCTGTTTTTT. The complete variable domain, with remaining parts taken from reference TRBV11-3 and TRBJ2-2, reads EAGVVQSPRYKIIEKKQPVAFWCNPISGHNTLYWYLQNLGQGPELLIRYENEEAVDDSQLPKDRFSAERLKGVDSTLKIQPAELGDSAVYLCASSPRLAEHTGELFFGEGSRLTVL.

The chain couples TRBV4-2 to TRBJ2-1; 10 nucleotides agree with TRBD1. Trimming took 1 base from V and 7 from J; bases not matched to a gene: 4. Germline CDR1 and CDR2: LGHNA and YNFKEQ. The CDR3 has 15 residues. CDR3 nucleotides: TGTGCCAGCAGCCAAGGGGGACAGGGGTGGAATGAGCAGTTCTTC. This translates into CASSQGGQGWNEQFF.

The J gene is TRBJ2-3, the V gene TRBV7-2; 7 bases fit TRBD2. V shed 7 bases and J 6 bases; nucleotides not matched to a gene: 19. Germline CDR1 is SGHTA and CDR2 is FQGNSA. The CDR3 totals 17 residues. The CDR3 reads CASNLMGGGILRDTQYF. In nucleotides, the CDR3 is TGTGCCAGCAACCTAATGGGGGGGGGAATTTTAAGGGATACGCAGTATTTT.

The CDR3 reads CASRKTRKDTQYF. The DNA for the CDR3 is TGTGCCAGCAGAAAAACGAGAAAAGATACGCAGTATTTT. The chain has TRBV27 and TRBJ2-3, with unresolved D. V was cut by 6 bases and J by 5 bases, with 12 bases left in between. CDR3 length: 13 residues. CDR1 and CDR2 from the germline V gene are MNHEY and SMNVEV (reference sequence).

This rearrangement joins TRBV19 to TRBJ1-1; no reliable D call. CDR1 LNHDA and CDR2 SQIVND come from the germline V gene (reference sequence). Trimming took off 6 bases at V and 6 bases at J, with 11 bases between the two ends. The CDR3 totals 12 residues. In DNA form, the CDR3 reads TGTGCCAGTAGCCTCAGTGCAGCTGAAGCTTTCTTT. Translated: CASSLSAAEAFF.